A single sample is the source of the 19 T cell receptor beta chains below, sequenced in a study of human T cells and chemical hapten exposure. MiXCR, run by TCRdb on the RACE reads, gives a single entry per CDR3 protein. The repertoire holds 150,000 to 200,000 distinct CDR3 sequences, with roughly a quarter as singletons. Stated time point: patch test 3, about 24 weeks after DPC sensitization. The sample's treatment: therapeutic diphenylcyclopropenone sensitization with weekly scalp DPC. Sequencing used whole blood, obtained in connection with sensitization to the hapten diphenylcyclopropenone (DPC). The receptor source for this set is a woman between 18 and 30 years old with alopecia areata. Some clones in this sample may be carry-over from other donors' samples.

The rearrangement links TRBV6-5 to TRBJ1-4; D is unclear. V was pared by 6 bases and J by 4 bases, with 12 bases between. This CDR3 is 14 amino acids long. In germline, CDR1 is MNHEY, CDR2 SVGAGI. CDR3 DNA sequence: TGTGCCAGCAGCCCCCGACTGCTTAATGAAAAACTGTTTTTT. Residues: CASSPRLLNEKLFF.

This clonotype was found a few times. The CDR3 region is CASIQPGGSSPLHF. CDR3 DNA: TGCGCCAGCATTCAACCCGGGGGCTCCTCACCCCTCCACTTT. This chain uses TRBV10-2 with TRBJ1-6; possible D gene TRBD1, 6 bases. The V and J ends lost 7 bases and 10 bases respectively, with 17 bases between them. The CDR3 sequence is 14 residues long. Looked up from germline, CDR1 is WSHSY and CDR2 is SAAADI.

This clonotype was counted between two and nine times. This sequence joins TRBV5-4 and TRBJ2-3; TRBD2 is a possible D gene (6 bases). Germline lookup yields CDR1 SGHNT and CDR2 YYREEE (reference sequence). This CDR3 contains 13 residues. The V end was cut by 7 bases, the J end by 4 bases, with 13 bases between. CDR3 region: CASRTGVADTQYF. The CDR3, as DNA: TGTGCCAGCCGGACGGGGGTGGCAGATACGCAGTATTTT.

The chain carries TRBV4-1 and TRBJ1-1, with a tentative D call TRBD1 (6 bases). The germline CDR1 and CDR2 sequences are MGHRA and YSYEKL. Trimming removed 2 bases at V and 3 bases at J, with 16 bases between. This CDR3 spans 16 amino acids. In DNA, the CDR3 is TGCGCCAGCAGCCAAACCGGGCGGGGGGCGCACACTGAAGCTTTCTTT. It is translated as CASSQTGRGAHTEAFF.

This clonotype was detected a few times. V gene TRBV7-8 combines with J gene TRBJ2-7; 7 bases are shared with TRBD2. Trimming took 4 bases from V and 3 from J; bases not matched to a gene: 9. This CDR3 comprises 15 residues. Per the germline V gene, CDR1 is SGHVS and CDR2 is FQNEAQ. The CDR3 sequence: CASSSSGSGYYEQYF. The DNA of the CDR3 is TGTGCCAGCAGCTCCAGTGGTAGCGGGTACTACGAGCAGTACTTC. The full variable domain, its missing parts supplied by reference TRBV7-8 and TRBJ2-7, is GAGVSQSPRYKVAKRGQDVALRCDPISGHVSLFWYQQALGQGPEFLTYFQNEAQLDKSGLPSDRFFAERPEGSVSTLKIQRTQQEDSAVYLCASSSSGSGYYEQYFGPGTRLTVT.

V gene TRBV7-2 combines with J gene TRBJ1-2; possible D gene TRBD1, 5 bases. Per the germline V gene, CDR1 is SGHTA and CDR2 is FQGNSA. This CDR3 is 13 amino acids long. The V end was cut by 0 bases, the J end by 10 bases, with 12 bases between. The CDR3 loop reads CASSLAGGHVYTF. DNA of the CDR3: TGTGCCAGCAGCTTAGCGGGCGGACACGTCTACACCTTC.

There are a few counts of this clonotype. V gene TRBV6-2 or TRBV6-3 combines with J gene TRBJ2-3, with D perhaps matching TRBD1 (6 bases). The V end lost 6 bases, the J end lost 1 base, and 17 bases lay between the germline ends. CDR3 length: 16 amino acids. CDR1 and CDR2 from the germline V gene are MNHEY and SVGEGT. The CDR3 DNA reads TGTGCCAGCAGCGAATGGACAGCCGGAGGCACAGATACGCAGTATTTT. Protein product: CASSEWTAGGTDTQYF.

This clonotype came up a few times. CDR3 DNA sequence: TGTGCCAGCAGCCAAAGAAAAGAAAAACTGTTTTTT. It specifies CASSQRKEKLFF. J is TRBJ1-4 and V is TRBV3-1; D is uncertain. Germline V gene sequence: CDR1 LGHDT, CDR2 YNNKEL (reference sequence). V was cut by 2 bases and J by 8 bases, with 6 bases left in between. The length of the CDR3 is 12 residues.

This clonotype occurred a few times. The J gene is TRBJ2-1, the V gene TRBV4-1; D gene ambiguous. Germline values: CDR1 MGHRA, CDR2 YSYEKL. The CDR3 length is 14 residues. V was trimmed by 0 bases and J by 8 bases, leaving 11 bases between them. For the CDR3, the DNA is TGCGCCAGCAGCCAAGATTGGTGGGTGGATGAGCAGTTCTTC. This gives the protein CASSQDWWVDEQFF.

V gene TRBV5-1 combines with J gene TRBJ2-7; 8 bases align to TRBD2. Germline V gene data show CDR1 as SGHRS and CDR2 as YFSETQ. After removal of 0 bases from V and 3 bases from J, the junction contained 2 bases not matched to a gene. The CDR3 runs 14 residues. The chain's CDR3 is CASSLVAGSYEQYF. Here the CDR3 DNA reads TGCGCCAGCAGCTTGGTAGCGGGGAGCTACGAGCAGTACTTC.

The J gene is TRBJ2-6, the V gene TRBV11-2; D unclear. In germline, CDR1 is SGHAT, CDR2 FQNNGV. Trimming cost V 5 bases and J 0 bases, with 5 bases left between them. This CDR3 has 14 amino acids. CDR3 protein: CASSLSSGANVLTF. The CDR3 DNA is TGTGCCAGCAGCCTCAGCTCTGGGGCCAACGTCCTGACTTTC.

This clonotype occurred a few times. The CDR3 protein is CSARRRQRVWEQYF. In DNA, the CDR3 is TGCAGTGCTAGAAGGCGGCAGCGGGTGTGGGAGCAGTACTTC. The chain has TRBV20-1 and TRBJ2-7, with D possibly being TRBD2 (6 bases). The CDR3 is 14 residues long. Germline V gene data show CDR1 as DFQATT and CDR2 as SNEGSKA (reference sequence). The V end lost 2 bases, the J end lost 7 bases, and 18 bases lay between the germline ends.

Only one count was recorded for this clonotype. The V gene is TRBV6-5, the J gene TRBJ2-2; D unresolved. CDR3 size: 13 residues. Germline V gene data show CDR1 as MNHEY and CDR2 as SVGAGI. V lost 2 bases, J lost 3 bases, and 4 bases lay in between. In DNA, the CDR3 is TGTGCCAGCAGTTACCCATACACCGGGGAGCTGTTTTTT. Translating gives CASSYPYTGELFF.

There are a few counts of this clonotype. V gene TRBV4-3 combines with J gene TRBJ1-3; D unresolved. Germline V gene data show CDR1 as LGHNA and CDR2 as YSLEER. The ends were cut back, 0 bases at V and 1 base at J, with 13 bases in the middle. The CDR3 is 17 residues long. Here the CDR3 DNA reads TGCGCCAGCAGCCAAGATTTTAGTGGAGGGTCTGGAAACACCATATATTTT. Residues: CASSQDFSGGSGNTIYF.

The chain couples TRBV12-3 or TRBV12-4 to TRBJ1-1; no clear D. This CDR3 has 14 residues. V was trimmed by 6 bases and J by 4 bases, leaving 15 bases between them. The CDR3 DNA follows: TGTGCCAGCAGAAACAGTCCCAGGAGCACTGAAGCTTTCTTT. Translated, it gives CASRNSPRSTEAFF.

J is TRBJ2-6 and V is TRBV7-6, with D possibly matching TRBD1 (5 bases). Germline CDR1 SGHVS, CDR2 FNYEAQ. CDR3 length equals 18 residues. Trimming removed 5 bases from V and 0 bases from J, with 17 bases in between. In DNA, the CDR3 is TGTGCCAGCAGCCCCTGGACAACGAGAAACTCTGGGGCCAACGTCCTGACTTTC. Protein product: CASSPWTTRNSGANVLTF.

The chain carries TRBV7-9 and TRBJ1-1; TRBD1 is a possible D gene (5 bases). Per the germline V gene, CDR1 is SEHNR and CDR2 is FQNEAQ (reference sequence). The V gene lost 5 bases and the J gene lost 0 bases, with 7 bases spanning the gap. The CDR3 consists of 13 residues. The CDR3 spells CASSLQVNTEAFF. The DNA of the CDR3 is TGTGCCAGCAGCCTACAGGTGAACACTGAAGCTTTCTTT.

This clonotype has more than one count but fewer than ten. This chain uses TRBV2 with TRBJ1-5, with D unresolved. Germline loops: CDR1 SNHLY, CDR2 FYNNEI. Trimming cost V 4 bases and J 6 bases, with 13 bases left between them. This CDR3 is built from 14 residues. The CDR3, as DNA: TGTGCCAGCAGTGTGGAGCTCTTGGGTCAGCCCCAGCATTTT. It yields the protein CASSVELLGQPQHF.

In nucleotides, the CDR3 is TGTGCCAGCAGCTCAAGCGGGGGGCTCCAAGAGACCCAGTACTTC. As protein: CASSSSGGLQETQYF. The chain uses TRBV7-3 and TRBJ2-5; TRBD2 matches at 9 bases. This CDR3 comprises 15 residues. Germline trimming cut 4 bases from V and 1 base from J; bases unmatched to any gene: 4. Looked up from germline, CDR1 is SGHTA and CDR2 is FQGTGA.